This T cell receptor beta chain came from a study of glioma-infiltrating T cells. Germline loops: CDR1 MNHNS, CDR2 SASEGT. There are 17 residues in the CDR3. The J segment lost 4 bases and the V segment lost 5 bases, leaving 12 bases of the junction unmatched. This clonotype showed up just a few times. Its specificity is not known. Using RNA template, CDR3s of TCR alpha and beta were amplified with iRepertoire arm-PCR. TCRdb processed the multiplex PCR reads anew with MiXCR; each CDR3 protein has one entry. This sample carries about 140,000 distinct CDR3 sequences, around 40% of them seen once, and the ten largest clones take more than 15%. Study outcomes and limitations: Tissue-blood divergence was below expectation in non-neoplastic patients, above in gliomas.

Sequencing was done on a sample of glioma tissue, nonneoplastic brain tissue, or PBMCs (not recorded which). This sequence originates from a human donor with low-grade glioma or glioblastoma, undergoing nonglioma brain surgery, or in good health (not recorded which). The genes are TRBV6-1 and TRBJ2-3; 10 bases fit TRBD2. The CDR3 DNA reads as TGTGCCAGCAGTTGGGCTGTGGCTAGCGGGAGATCAGATACGCAGTATTTT. This codes for CASSWAVASGRSDTQYF.